The T cell receptor (beta chain) described here comes from a study of brain metastases from non-small cell lung cancer. Trimming left V 6 bases short and J 4 bases short, with 18 bases between. CDR1 LNHNV and CDR2 YYDKDF come from the germline V gene (reference sequence). The CDR3 is made up of 15 amino acids. Study-wide findings and caveats: Fewer infiltrating T cells were found in brain metastases than primaries. Paired brain metastases and primary tumors largely shared TCR repertoires. T-cell clones appeared expanded in approximately 64% of brain metastases relative to matched primary tumors.

Generated by immunoSEQ multiplex PCR, the TCRdb table keeps only in-frame clones and is missing some. The table has roughly 3,800 clones, around nine tenths seen once; the top ten hold under 4%. A remark on this clone: What it recognizes is unknown.

The chain links TRBV15 to TRBJ1-2; D is perhaps TRBD1 (5 bases). This clonotype was obtained from a donor at least 40 years old with non-small cell lung cancer. The sequenced material came from primary lung tumor tissue. Here the CDR3 DNA reads TGTGCCACCAGGAATGGGCAGGGCATTTTCTATGGCTACACCTTC. Amino acids: CATRNGQGIFYGYTF.